This T cell receptor (beta chain) derives from a study of T cell responses to AZD1222 COVID-19 vaccine (dated by TCRdb to about 2021). Turning to the overall study: AZD1222 recipients whose second dose came at about 4 weeks and those whose second dose came at about 12 weeks were combined into one group, since spike-specific TCR depth and breadth did not differ between the two schedules. Trial participants were enrolled into age subgroups of 18-55, 56-69 and 70-plus years, which contained around 150, 28 and 57 TCR-sequenced participants, respectively. A total of 233 trial participants underwent TCR sequencing, of whom 207 received two doses of AZD1222 and some 26 received two doses of the MenACWY control vaccine.

The CDR3 regions of human TCRbeta chains were analyzed by immunosequencing. In the authors' own workflow: TCRs in the repertoires were compared against a reference library of SARS-CoV-2-specific TCRs that had been generated with the MIRA antigen-specificity platform. Breadth was defined as the fraction of unique TCRs that were SARS-CoV-2-associated, and depth was defined as the fraction of total T cells that were SARS-CoV-2-associated. Each spike-specific TCR was assigned to its reactive spike region and to a CD4 or CD8 class using the MIRA data. Log10-transformed breadth and depth values were compared by one-way ANOVA with Sidak's multiple comparisons tests. TCRdb provides this immuneACCESS table in a form limited to in-frame rearrangements. Some clones are lacking; in checked studies, under half of them reflect an unresolved V gene, and why the rest are absent is not known. The DNA was the basis for D and trimming; V, J and clone size are from that table. The sample table contains about 170,000 clones; only one count was recorded for roughly 92% of them. The ten largest clones represent roughly 1.6% of the sample.

This specimen's time point label, interpreted: baseline before first vaccination. Vaccinee samples came from UK trials COV001 and COV002, including a single-blind randomized controlled phase 2/3 trial of AZD1222 (ChAdOx1 nCoV-19) in healthy adults. For TCRbeta chain sequencing, PBMC samples were collected from trial participants at day 0 and at day 28 after the second dose. Trimming at the junction amounts to 1 base on V and 7 bases on J, and the germline ends lie 10 bases apart. The cysteine opens and the phenylalanine closes a CDR3 of 13 amino acids. Only the CDR3 region is kept as DNA, spanning 39 bases read in frame from base 1. CDR1 MGHRA and CDR2 YSYEKL were looked up in the germline V gene. Note on this clone: The clone's antigen remains unknown. The record has no base qualities; no much larger clone is one base away.

Summary of the overall study and its limitations: Conclusions about previously exposed vaccinees were limited because only six or seven AZD1222 recipients were SARS-CoV-2 seropositive at baseline. After two AZD1222 doses, both the breadth and the depth of spike-specific TCRs were significantly higher than at day 0 and than in MenACWY recipients. Participants were mostly white British, with more females than males. The authors suggested clonal diversity may have been underestimated. In the small 56-69-year group, the increase in depth fell short of significance, most likely because of low power. The whole spike protein was spanned by vaccine-associated CD4 TCRs, and dominant responses were seen in regions 160-218 and 743-854. Because no day 14 peak-response samples were available, the repertoires could be characterized only after the peak T cell response. Epitopes outside the regions mutated in the B.1.351 and B.1.1.7 variants were reportedly recognized by nearly half of the unique spike-specific TCRs.

Sequencing was performed on peripheral blood, taken on day 0 of AZD1222 vaccination. This clonotype was obtained from an adult in good health. This receptor chain uses TRBV4-1 and TRBJ1-1, and TRBD1 may be the D gene, going by 5 matching bases. This receptor carries the CDR3 CASSQVRGGEAFF. Read as DNA, the sequence is TGCGCCAGCAGCCAAGTTAGGGGCGGTGAAGCTTTCTTT.